Below, 16 T cell receptor beta chains from the same sample are listed, as sequenced in a study of T cell repertoires in urothelial bladder cancer. The repertoire was sequenced with immunoSEQ multiplex PCR; TCRdb's copy has only in-frame clones and lacks some. Here the sample spans over 10,000 clones, 60% to 75% being singletons. Sequencing input: tumor-infiltrating cells from bladder cancer. The source of these receptors is a human donor with urothelial carcinoma.

The table lists this clone with a few counts. The V call is TRBV18, the J call TRBJ2-1, with TRBD2 matching 10 bases. J gave up 15 bases and V 0 bases, and 5 bases lay outside the gene matches. The germline gives CDR1 KGHSH, CDR2 LQKENI. The CDR3 spans 13 residues. The CDR3: CASSPPSGGSRFF. The CDR3 DNA sequence: TGTGCCAGCTCACCACCTAGCGGGGGGTCAAGGTTCTTC.

This sequence joins TRBV7-8 and TRBJ1-1, with D maybe TRBD1 (5 bases). The V gene lost 1 base and the J gene lost 4 bases, with 10 bases spanning the gap. The CDR3 consists of 14 residues. Per the germline V gene, CDR1 is SGHVS and CDR2 is FQNEAQ. The CDR3 here is CASSLGGRGTEAFF. The CDR3 nucleotides are TGTGCCAGCAGCTTAGGCGGTAGGGGCACTGAAGCTTTCTTT.

This sequence joins TRBV19 and TRBJ2-3, with TRBD2 identical over 12 bases. The CDR3 is 15 amino acids. CDR1 LNHDA and CDR2 SQIVND come from the germline V gene (reference sequence). The V segment lost 3 bases and the J segment 5 bases; nucleotides outside the gene matches: 3. CDR3 region: CASSMASGGVDTQYF. The CDR3 nucleotides are TGTGCCAGTAGTATGGCTAGCGGGGGGGTAGATACGCAGTATTTT.

The V gene is TRBV7-9, the J gene TRBJ2-3; 9 positions agree with TRBD1. The J segment lost 9 bases and the V segment lost 5 bases, leaving 3 bases of the junction unmatched. Germline V CDR1 and CDR2: SEHNR, FQNEAQ (reference sequence). There are 12 residues in the CDR3. The CDR3 DNA reads as TGTGCCAGCAGCAGTGGACAGGGGACGCAGTATTTT. This sequence encodes CASSSGQGTQYF.

This chain links TRBV10-3 with TRBJ2-5; the match to TRBD1 covers 10 bases. With V trimmed by 8 bases and J by 5 bases, 14 bases remained unmatched. Germline CDR1 ENHRY, CDR2 SYGVKD. CDR3 size: 16 residues. The CDR3 nucleotides are TGTGCCATCGGGACAGGGGACCCCCGGGGGGGGGAGACCCAGTACTTC. The encoded protein is CAIGTGDPRGGETQYF.

As for this clone: A read error may produce the germline difference seen at one junction end. The V gene is TRBV7-7, the J gene TRBJ1-1; weak D call: TRBD1 (6 bases). This CDR3 is 13 amino acids long. CDR1 and CDR2 (germline): SSHAT, FNYEAQ (reference sequence). CDR3 sequence (DNA): TGTGCTAGCAGCTTAAAACAGGGCACTGAAGCTTTCTTT. Amino acids: CASSLKQGTEAFF.

The chain uses TRBV4-3 and TRBJ1-2; D is possibly TRBD1 (6 bases). This CDR3 is built from 16 residues. Trimming took off 2 bases at V and 8 bases at J, with 21 bases between the two ends. CDR1 and CDR2 (germline): LGHNA, YSLEER. CDR3: CASSQTRRQQGGGYTF. CDR3 DNA sequence: TGCGCCAGCAGCCAAACCCGAAGGCAACAGGGAGGGGGCTACACCTTC.

Comments on this clone: One base away lies a much larger clone, so this may be a sequencing read error. The J gene is TRBJ2-7, the V gene TRBV6-5; 8 nucleotides align to TRBD2. Per germline, CDR1 MNHEY and CDR2 SVGAGI. The CDR3 runs 13 residues. The CDR3 loop reads CVSKRGSFYEQYF. Here the CDR3 DNA reads TGTGTCAGTAAGCGGGGGTCCTTCTACGAGCAGTACTTC.

V gene TRBV18 combines with J gene TRBJ1-2; the match to TRBD1 covers 8 bases. After removal of 4 bases from V and 3 bases from J, the junction contained 7 bases not matched to a gene. Germline V gene sequence: CDR1 KGHSH, CDR2 LQKENI. The CDR3 consists of 15 residues. The CDR3 coding sequence is TGTGCCAGCTCACACCTCGACAGGGGTTACTATGGCTACACCTTC. This codes for CASSHLDRGYYGYTF. The complete variable domain, with remaining parts taken from reference TRBV18 and TRBJ1-2, reads NAGVMQNPRHLVRRRGQEARLRCSPMKGHSHVYWYRQLPEEGLKFMVYLQKENIIDESGMPKERFSAEFPKEGPSILRIQQVVRGDSAAYFCASSHLDRGYYGYTFGSGTRLTVV.

This rearrangement joins TRBV5-1 to TRBJ2-5, with D possibly matching TRBD1 (6 bases). This CDR3 is built from 14 residues. V was clipped by 4 bases and J by 1 base, with 11 bases between them. In germline, CDR1 is SGHRS, CDR2 YFSETQ. CDR3 region: CASSHGQIQETQYF. In DNA form, the CDR3 reads TGCGCCAGCAGCCACGGACAGATCCAAGAGACCCAGTACTTC.

CDR3 coding DNA: TGTGCCAGCAGCAAAGAGGGGACAGGGGGCGAATGGAATTCACCCCTCCACTTT. Its protein product is CASSKEGTGGEWNSPLHF. This rearrangement joins TRBV21-1 to TRBJ1-6; TRBD1 is the table's D call, not checked against the DNA. TRBV21-1 counts as a pseudogene. This CDR3 has 18 amino acids.

This sequence joins TRBV6-6 and TRBJ1-6; D is possibly TRBD1 (5 bases). Trimming pared 3 bases from V and 10 bases from J, leaving 19 bases between. This CDR3 has 16 amino acids. Germline-derived CDR1 and CDR2 are MNHNY and SVGAGI (reference sequence). CDR3 nucleotides: TGTGCCAGCAGTTATGCCTCGGGGGACTTGGGATCACCCCTCCACTTT. Its translation is CASSYASGDLGSPLHF.

The chain is built from TRBV11-3 and TRBJ2-2; a weak D match, TRBD1 (6 bases). Per the germline V gene, CDR1 is SGHNT and CDR2 is YENEEA. The CDR3 is 13 residues long. Trimming stripped 8 bases from V and 2 bases from J, with 9 bases between. The CDR3 DNA reads TGTGCCAGCCGGGACACTAACACCGGGGAGCTGTTTTTT. Protein product: CASRDTNTGELFF.

The genes are TRBV4-2 and TRBJ2-2; D may be TRBD1 (6 bases). Germline-derived CDR1 and CDR2 are LGHNA and YNFKEQ. The V and J ends lost 0 bases and 1 base respectively, with 12 bases between them. This CDR3 region has 17 residues. The CDR3, as DNA: TGTGCCAGCAGCCAAGAATATGTCAGGGGGAACACCGGGGAGCTGTTTTTT. The encoded protein is CASSQEYVRGNTGELFF.

The gene calls are TRBV10-3 and TRBJ2-5, with TRBD2 matching 8 bases. The CDR3 totals 16 residues. The V and J ends lost 3 bases and 3 bases, in that order; junction bases with no gene match: 9. Per germline, CDR1 ENHRY and CDR2 SYGVKD. CDR3 sequence reads: CAISDFVGRGEETQYF. In DNA form, the CDR3 reads TGTGCCATCAGTGATTTTGTCGGGCGGGGGGAAGAGACCCAGTACTTC.

The rearrangement links TRBV4-3 to TRBJ1-2, with 8 bases matching TRBD1. The germline V gene encodes CDR1 LGHNA and CDR2 YSLEER. J was trimmed by 8 bases and V by 4 bases; bases with no gene match: 9. The CDR3 totals 14 residues. CDR3 DNA sequence: TGCGCCAGCAGCCGCGAAGACAGGGGACGGGGCTACACCTTC. Its translation: CASSREDRGRGYTF.